The 26 T cell receptor beta chains listed next were all sequenced from one sample in a study of Ad26.COV2.S vaccination and SARS-CoV-2 variants. Documented treatment: 15 to 20 received Ad26.COV2.S at low or high dose, single or two shots; 5 received placebo; per-sample allocation not given. Collection of the samples took place on day 63 after the first injection of vaccine or placebo. Sequenced by immunoSEQ multiplex PCR; TCRdb stores in-frame clones only, minus some. The sample shows about 680,000 clones, about 89% of them seen only once. The starting material was peripheral blood, obtained in a trial of Ad26.COV2.S vaccine versus placebo. These receptors were collected from a person aged 18 to 59 who received the Ad26.COV2.S COVID-19 vaccine or a placebo.

This clone was detected only a few times. The V call is TRBV7-8, the J call TRBJ2-7; 13 nucleotides match TRBD2. Germline V CDR1 and CDR2: SGHVS, FQNEAQ. The ends lost 5 bases at V and 0 bases at J; junction bases unmatched: 4. The CDR3 sequence is 16 residues long. The CDR3 DNA reads TGTGCCAGCAGCGCCAGGACTAGCGGGAGCTCCTACGAGCAGTACTTC. It encodes CASSARTSGSSYEQYF.

The chain couples TRBV5-4 to TRBJ2-3, with 10 bases that match TRBD2. The CDR3 is 16 amino acids. Germline CDR1 reads SGHNT; CDR2 reads YYREEE (reference sequence). The V gene end was trimmed by 5 bases and the J gene end by 0 bases; junction bases not matched to a gene: 6. The CDR3, as DNA: TGTGCCAGCAGACCCGGACTAGCGGATAGCACAGATACGCAGTATTTT. Its translation: CASRPGLADSTDTQYF.

The V gene is TRBV7-2, the J gene TRBJ2-5, with 12 bases lining up with TRBD2. With 1 base clipped from V and 5 bases from J, the junction kept 8 bases outside the gene matches. This CDR3 contains 17 residues. The germline gives CDR1 SGHTA, CDR2 FQGNSA. The CDR3 DNA follows: TGTGCCAGCAGCTTAGAGCCTAGCGGGGGGGTCCGGGAGACCCAGTACTTC. It specifies CASSLEPSGGVRETQYF.

As concerns this clone: Relative to the germline gene, one junction end is altered; a read error may explain this. The rearrangement links TRBV7-7 to TRBJ2-2; perhaps TRBD2 as D (7 bases). The CDR3 consists of 16 residues. CDR1 is SSHAT and CDR2 is FNYEAQ in the germline V gene (reference sequence). The CDR3 nucleotides read TGTGCTAGCAGCCCCCCGGGGGGCGAGACGACCGGGGAGCTGTTTTTT. Its protein product is CASSPPGGETTGELFF.

The J gene is TRBJ2-7, the V gene TRBV6-5, with unresolved D. This CDR3 spans 14 amino acids. V dropped 6 bases and J dropped 0 bases, with 12 bases sitting between them. CDR1 is MNHEY, CDR2 SVGAGI, per germline. This chain's CDR3 is CASSQLGISYEQYF. The DNA for the CDR3 is TGTGCCAGCAGCCAGTTGGGCATCTCCTACGAGCAGTACTTC.

The chain is built from TRBV18 and TRBJ1-1; D gene ambiguous. The length of the CDR3 is 13 residues. Trimming took 2 bases from V and 0 from J, leaving 4 bases between them. Germline values: CDR1 KGHSH, CDR2 LQKENI. As DNA, the CDR3 is TGTGCCAGCTCACCAAATGTGAACACTGAAGCTTTCTTT. It translates to CASSPNVNTEAFF.

V gene TRBV4-2 combines with J gene TRBJ1-2; a possible D gene is TRBD1 (5 bases). This CDR3 has 14 amino acids. Trimming stripped 0 bases from V and 4 bases from J, with 9 bases between. Germline values: CDR1 LGHNA, CDR2 YNFKEQ. The chain's CDR3 is CASSQESGIYGYTF. CDR3 bases: TGTGCCAGCAGCCAAGAATCAGGGATCTATGGCTACACCTTC.

The chain is built from TRBV6-5 and TRBJ2-5; 7 bases line up with TRBD1. Germline V gives CDR1 MNHEY, CDR2 SVGAGI. The CDR3 totals 13 residues. Losses at the gene ends were 5 bases for V and 5 bases for J; bases not matched to a gene: 5. The CDR3 sequence is CASSPDREETQYF. The CDR3 DNA is TGTGCCAGCAGTCCTGACAGGGAGGAGACCCAGTACTTC.

The rearrangement uses TRBV10-3 and TRBJ1-1, with a tentative D call TRBD1 (6 bases). With 0 bases removed from V and 5 bases from J, the gap between germline ends came to 13 bases. The CDR3 totals 15 residues. Germline V lookup: CDR1 ENHRY, CDR2 SYGVKD. The CDR3 nucleotides are TGTGCCATCAGTGAGTCCGCGACGAGGGGGACTGAAGCTTTCTTT. Translating it yields CAISESATRGTEAFF.

The DNA of the CDR3 is TGTGCCAGCAGCTCCATTGGGCTAGCGGGAGGGCGGACAGATACGCAGTATTTT. This encodes CASSSIGLAGGRTDTQYF. The V call is TRBV7-6, the J call TRBJ2-3; 12 bases are shared with TRBD2. Germline CDR1 reads SGHVS; CDR2 reads FNYEAQ. The length of the CDR3 is 18 residues. With 4 bases clipped from V and 3 bases from J, the junction kept 11 bases outside the gene matches.

The table lists this clone with a count of one. The chain carries TRBV16 and TRBJ2-7, with D unresolved. CDR1 KGHSY and CDR2 FQNENV come from the germline V gene. CDR3 length equals 12 residues. V gave up 5 bases and J gave up 3 bases, with 8 bases separating them. The CDR3 here is CASSGQNYEQYF. Written as DNA, the CDR3 is TGTGCCAGCAGCGGTCAGAACTACGAGCAGTACTTC.

About this clone: The sample contains more than one DNA sequence encoding this CDR3. V and J are TRBV6-5 and TRBJ1-2; TRBD1 agrees at 10 bases. Per germline, CDR1 MNHEY and CDR2 SVGAGI. V was pared by 6 bases and J by 4 bases, with 5 bases of the junction left unmatched. The CDR3 loop spans 14 amino acids. The CDR3 loop reads CASSLGQGGYGYTF. For the CDR3, the DNA is TGTGCCAGCAGCCTCGGACAGGGGGGCTATGGCTACACCTTC.

The V gene is TRBV6-6, the J gene TRBJ2-2; D tentatively fits TRBD1 or TRBD2 (6 bases each). V was shortened by 11 bases and J by 6 bases, with 19 bases between the two germline ends. Germline loops: CDR1 MNHNY, CDR2 SVGAGI (reference sequence). The CDR3 loop spans 14 amino acids. For the CDR3, the DNA is TGTGCCGGCCGAGGGGGGTATTGGTCCGGGGAGCTGTTTTTT. Protein sequence: CAGRGGYWSGELFF.

V gene TRBV4-2 combines with J gene TRBJ1-2; TRBD1 might be the D (5 bases). This CDR3 contains 17 residues. V lost 0 bases and J 4 bases, leaving 18 bases between the germline ends. Germline CDR1 is LGHNA and CDR2 is YNFKEQ. The CDR3 DNA is TGTGCCAGCAGCCAAGATCGGTTTTTGGAGGGGCCCTATGGCTACACCTTC. Amino acids: CASSQDRFLEGPYGYTF.

The chain couples TRBV3-1 (or the pseudogene TRBV3-2) to TRBJ1-2, with D unclear. V was trimmed by 0 bases and J by 8 bases, leaving 10 bases between them. The CDR3 sequence is 13 residues long. Germline CDR1 reads LGHDT; CDR2 reads YNNKEL (reference sequence). The CDR3 nucleotides read TGTGCCAGCAGCCAAGATAAGGGAAGGGGCTACACCTTC. The encoded protein is CASSQDKGRGYTF.

V gene TRBV27 combines with J gene TRBJ2-1, with 8 bases fitting TRBD2. The CDR3 totals 14 residues. From germline, CDR1 is MNHEY and CDR2 SMNVEV (reference sequence). The V gene end was trimmed by 6 bases and the J gene end by 8 bases; junction bases not matched to a gene: 9. As DNA, the CDR3 is TGTGCCAGCAGGATACGGGAGGGTTCCCATGAGCAGTTCTTC. The encoded protein is CASRIREGSHEQFF.

The gene calls are TRBV18 and TRBJ1-5, with 10 bases that match TRBD1. This CDR3 is built from 16 residues. CDR1 KGHSH and CDR2 LQKENI come from the germline V gene. Trimming took 3 bases from V and 0 from J; bases not matched to a gene: 2. CDR3 sequence reads: CASSPGTGVSNQPQHF. CDR3 nucleotides: TGTGCCAGCTCACCTGGGACAGGGGTTAGCAATCAGCCCCAGCATTTT.

The chain has TRBV7-9 and TRBJ1-2, with 8 bases fitting TRBD1. With 1 base clipped from V and 4 bases from J, the junction kept 8 bases outside the gene matches. Per the germline V gene, CDR1 is SEHNR and CDR2 is FQNEAQ (reference sequence). This CDR3 spans 16 amino acids. DNA of the CDR3: TGTGCCAGCAGCTTAGGGGAGGGGGGACAGGTCTATGGCTACACCTTC. Residues: CASSLGEGGQVYGYTF.

The rearrangement links TRBV18 to TRBJ1-5; unclear D gene. Germline V gene lookup returns CDR1 KGHSH and CDR2 LQKENI. This CDR3 is 13 amino acids long. The V gene lost 3 bases and the J gene lost 9 bases, with 12 bases spanning the gap. CDR3 sequence: CASSPGPDRPQHF. The DNA of the CDR3 is TGTGCCAGCTCACCTGGACCTGACCGGCCCCAGCATTTT.

The J gene is TRBJ2-1, the V gene TRBV5-1; 11 bases agree with TRBD2. Germline CDR1 and CDR2: SGHRS and YFSETQ. The ends lost 2 bases at V and 5 bases at J; junction bases unmatched: 3. This CDR3 is built from 15 residues. The CDR3 region has the DNA TGCGCCAGCAGCTTCGGTAGCGGGAGGGACAATGAGCAGTTCTTC. It specifies CASSFGSGRDNEQFF.

The rearrangement links TRBV28 to TRBJ1-2; TRBD1 matches 10 bases. Germline assignment: CDR1 MDHEN and CDR2 SYDVKM. With 1 base clipped from V and 8 bases from J, the junction kept 4 bases outside the gene matches. The CDR3 is 14 amino acids. The CDR3 sequence is CASSLYGTGVGYTF. For the CDR3, the DNA is TGTGCCAGCAGTTTATACGGGACAGGGGTCGGCTACACCTTC.

V usage is TRBV19 and J usage is TRBJ2-7; D might be TRBD1 (7 bases). Germline V lookup: CDR1 LNHDA, CDR2 SQIVND (reference sequence). Deletions cut 7 bases from V and 4 bases from J, with 23 bases between. The CDR3 contains 16 residues. CDR3: CASNPGGAETGYEQYF. CDR3 sequence (DNA): TGTGCCAGTAATCCCGGCGGGGCGGAGACAGGGTACGAGCAGTACTTC.

CDR3 nucleotide sequence: TGTGCCAGCAGCTTAACAGCCTACGAGCAGTACTTC. This translates into CASSLTAYEQYF. The J gene is TRBJ2-7, the V gene TRBV11-2; D not resolved. The CDR3 sequence is 12 residues long. In germline, CDR1 is SGHAT, CDR2 FQNNGV. Trimming left V 2 bases short and J 2 bases short, with 4 bases between.

This clone was seen just once. The chain's CDR3 is CASVGGARGYTF. CDR3 nucleotide sequence: TGTGCCAGCGTGGGGGGGGCGAGAGGCTACACCTTC. The gene calls are TRBV12-3 or TRBV12-4 and TRBJ1-2, with D perhaps TRBD1 (6 bases). The length of the CDR3 is 12 residues. V lost 8 bases, J lost 8 bases, and 15 bases lay in between.

The chain recombines TRBV25-1 with TRBJ1-2; D is unresolved. Deletions cut 5 bases from V and 3 bases from J, with 22 bases between. The CDR3 is 17 residues long. Germline V gives CDR1 MGHDK, CDR2 SYGVNS. CDR3 protein: CASSPSGRVHIHYGYTF. The CDR3 bases are TGTGCCAGCAGTCCCTCCGGGAGAGTCCATATTCACTATGGCTACACCTTC.

V gene TRBV7-8 combines with J gene TRBJ2-7, with D uncertain. Germline V gene sequence: CDR1 SGHVS, CDR2 FQNEAQ. CDR3 size: 12 residues. V gave up 2 bases and J gave up 3 bases, with 5 bases separating them. Here the CDR3 reads CASSLRLYEQYF. The CDR3 nucleotides read TGTGCCAGCAGCTTACGGCTCTACGAGCAGTACTTC.